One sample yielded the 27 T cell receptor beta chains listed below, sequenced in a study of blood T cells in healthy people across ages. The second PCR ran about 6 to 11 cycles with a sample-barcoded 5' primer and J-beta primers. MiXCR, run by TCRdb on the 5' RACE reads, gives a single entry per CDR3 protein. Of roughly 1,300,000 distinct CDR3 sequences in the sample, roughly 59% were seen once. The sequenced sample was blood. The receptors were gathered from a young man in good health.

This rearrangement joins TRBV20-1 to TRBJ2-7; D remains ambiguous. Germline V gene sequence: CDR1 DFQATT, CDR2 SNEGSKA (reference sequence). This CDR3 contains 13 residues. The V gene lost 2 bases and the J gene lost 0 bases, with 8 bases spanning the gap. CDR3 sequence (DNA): TGCAGTGCTAGAAGGCGCAACTCCTACGAGCAGTACTTC. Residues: CSARRRNSYEQYF.

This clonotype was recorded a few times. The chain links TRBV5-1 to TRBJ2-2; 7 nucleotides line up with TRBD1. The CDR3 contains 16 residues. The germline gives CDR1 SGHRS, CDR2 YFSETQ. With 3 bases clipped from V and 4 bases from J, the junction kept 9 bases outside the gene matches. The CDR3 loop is CASSSTGDWVTGELFF. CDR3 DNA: TGCGCCAGCAGCTCTACAGGGGATTGGGTCACCGGGGAGCTGTTTTTT.

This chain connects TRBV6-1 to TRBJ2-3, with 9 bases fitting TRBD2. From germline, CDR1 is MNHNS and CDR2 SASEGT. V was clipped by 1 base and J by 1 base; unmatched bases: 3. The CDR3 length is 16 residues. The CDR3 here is CASSEGIAGGTDTQYF. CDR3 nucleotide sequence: TGTGCCAGCAGTGAAGGAATAGCGGGGGGCACAGATACGCAGTATTTT.

This chain's CDR3 is CASSSGVKAPETQYF. The CDR3 DNA follows: TGTGCCAGCAGCTCCGGGGTTAAGGCACCAGAGACCCAGTACTTC. This rearrangement joins TRBV7-6 to TRBJ2-5, with a tentative D call TRBD2 (5 bases). Germline V gives CDR1 SGHVS, CDR2 FNYEAQ. The CDR3 is made up of 15 amino acids. V was pared by 4 bases and J by 4 bases, with 16 bases between.

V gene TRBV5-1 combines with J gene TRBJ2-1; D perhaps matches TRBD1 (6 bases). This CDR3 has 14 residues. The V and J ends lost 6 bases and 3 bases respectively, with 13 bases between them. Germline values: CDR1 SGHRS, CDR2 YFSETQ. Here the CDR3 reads CASTRVGGYNEQFF. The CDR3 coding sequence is TGCGCCAGCACCCGCGTAGGGGGCTACAATGAGCAGTTCTTC.

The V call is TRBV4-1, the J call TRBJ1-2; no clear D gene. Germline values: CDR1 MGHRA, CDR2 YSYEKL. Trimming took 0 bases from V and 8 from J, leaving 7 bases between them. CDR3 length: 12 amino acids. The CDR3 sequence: CASSQELGGYTF. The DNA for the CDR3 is TGCGCCAGCAGCCAAGAGTTGGGCGGCTACACCTTC.

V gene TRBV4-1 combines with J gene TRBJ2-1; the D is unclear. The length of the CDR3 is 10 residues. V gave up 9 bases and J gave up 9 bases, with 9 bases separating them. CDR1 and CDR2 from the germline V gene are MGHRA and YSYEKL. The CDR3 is CASSSVEQFF. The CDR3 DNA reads TGCGCCAGTTCTAGTGTTGAGCAGTTCTTC.

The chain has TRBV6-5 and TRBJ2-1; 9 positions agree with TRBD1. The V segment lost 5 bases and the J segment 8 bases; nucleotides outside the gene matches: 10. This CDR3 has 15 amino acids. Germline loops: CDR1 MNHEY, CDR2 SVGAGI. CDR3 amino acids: CASSPDRTGGDEQFF. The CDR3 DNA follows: TGTGCCAGCAGTCCCGATCGTACAGGGGGCGATGAGCAGTTCTTC.

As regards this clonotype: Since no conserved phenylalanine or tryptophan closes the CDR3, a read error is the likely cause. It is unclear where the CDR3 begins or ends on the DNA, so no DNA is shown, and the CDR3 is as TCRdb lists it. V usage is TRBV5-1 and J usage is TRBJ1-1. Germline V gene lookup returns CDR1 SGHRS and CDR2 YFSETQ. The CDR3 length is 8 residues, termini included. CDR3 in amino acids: CASSRRST.

CDR3 DNA: TGTGCCAGCAGCTTAGGGTCAGGGCTCGAGCAGTACTTC. Amino acids: CASSLGSGLEQYF. The chain uses TRBV4-2 and TRBJ2-5; maybe TRBD1 (5 bases). Judging by the DNA end, TRBJ2-7 fits better; the J call may be wrong. This CDR3 has 13 amino acids. The germline CDR1 and CDR2 sequences are LGHNA and YNFKEQ.

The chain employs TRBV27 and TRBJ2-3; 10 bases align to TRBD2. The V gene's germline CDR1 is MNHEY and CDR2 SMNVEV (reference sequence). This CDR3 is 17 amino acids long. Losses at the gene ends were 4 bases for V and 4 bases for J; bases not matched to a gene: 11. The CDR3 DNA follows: TGTGCCAGCAGTTCACTCCTAGCGGGAGAGTGGGCAGATACGCAGTATTTT. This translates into CASSSLLAGEWADTQYF.

For the CDR3, the DNA is TGCGCCAGCAAATTCTCCCAAGATGGGAATCAGCCCCAGCATTTT. Protein product: CASKFSQDGNQPQHF. The chain recombines TRBV4-1 with TRBJ1-5; D uncertain. Germline assignment: CDR1 MGHRA and CDR2 YSYEKL. The CDR3 has 15 residues. The V end lost 7 bases, the J end lost 4 bases, and 17 bases lay between the germline ends.

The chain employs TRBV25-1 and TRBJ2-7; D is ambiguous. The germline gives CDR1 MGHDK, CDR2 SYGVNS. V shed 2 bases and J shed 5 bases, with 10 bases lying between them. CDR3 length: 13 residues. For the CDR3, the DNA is TGTGCCAGCAGTGAACGGAACAGTCACGAGCAGTACTTC. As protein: CASSERNSHEQYF.

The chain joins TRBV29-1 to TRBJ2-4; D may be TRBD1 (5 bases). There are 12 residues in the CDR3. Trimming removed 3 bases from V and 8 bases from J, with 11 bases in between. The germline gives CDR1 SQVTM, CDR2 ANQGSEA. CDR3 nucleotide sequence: TGCAGCGTTGAGGGGCTAGGGGACATTCAGTACTTC. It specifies CSVEGLGDIQYF.

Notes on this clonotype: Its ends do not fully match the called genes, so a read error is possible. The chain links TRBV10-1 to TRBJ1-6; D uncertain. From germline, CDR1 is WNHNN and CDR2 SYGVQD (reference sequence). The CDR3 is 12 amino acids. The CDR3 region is CASRRNNSPLHF. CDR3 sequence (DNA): TGTGCCAGCAGGAGAAACAATTCACCCCTCCACTTT.

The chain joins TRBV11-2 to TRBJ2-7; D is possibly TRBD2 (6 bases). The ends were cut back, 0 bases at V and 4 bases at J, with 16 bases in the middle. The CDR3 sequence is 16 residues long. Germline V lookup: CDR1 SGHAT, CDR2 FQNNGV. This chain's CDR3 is CASSLEGGVLPYEQYF. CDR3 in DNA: TGTGCCAGCAGCTTAGAGGGGGGAGTCCTCCCTTACGAGCAGTACTTC.

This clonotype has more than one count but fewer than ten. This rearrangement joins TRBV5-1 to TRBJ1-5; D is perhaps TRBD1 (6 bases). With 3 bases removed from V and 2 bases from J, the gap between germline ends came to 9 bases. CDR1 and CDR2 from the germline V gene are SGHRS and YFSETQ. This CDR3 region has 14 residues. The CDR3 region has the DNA TGCGCCAGCAGCTCCGCAGGGGGCAATCAGCCCCAGCATTTT. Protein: CASSSAGGNQPQHF.

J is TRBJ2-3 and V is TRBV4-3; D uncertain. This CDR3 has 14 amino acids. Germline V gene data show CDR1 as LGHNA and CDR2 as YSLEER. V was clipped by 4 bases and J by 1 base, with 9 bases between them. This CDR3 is CASSPTPGTDTQYF. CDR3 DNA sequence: TGCGCCAGCAGCCCCACCCCTGGCACAGATACGCAGTATTTT.

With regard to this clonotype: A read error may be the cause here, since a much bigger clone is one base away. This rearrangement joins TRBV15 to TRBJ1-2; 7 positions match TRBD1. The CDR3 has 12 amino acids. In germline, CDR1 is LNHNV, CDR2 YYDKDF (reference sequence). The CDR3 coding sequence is TGTACCACCAGCAGAGACAGGGAGGGCTACACCTTC. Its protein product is CTTSRDREGYTF. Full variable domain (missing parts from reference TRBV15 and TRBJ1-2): DAMVIQNPRYQVTQFGKPVTLSCSQTLNHNVMYWYQQKSSQAPKLLFHYYDKDFNNEADTPDNFQSRRPNTSFCFLDIRSPGLGDTAMYLCTTSRDREGYTFGSGTRLTVV.

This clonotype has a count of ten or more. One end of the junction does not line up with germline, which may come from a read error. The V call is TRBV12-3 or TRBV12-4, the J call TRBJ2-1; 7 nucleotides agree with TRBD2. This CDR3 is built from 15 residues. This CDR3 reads CASSLAGGNYNEQFF. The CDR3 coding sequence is TGCGCCAGCAGCTTGGCCGGGGGGAACTACAATGAGCAGTTCTTC.

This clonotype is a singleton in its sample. CDR3 amino acids: CASQTGRDTEAFF. Here the CDR3 DNA reads TGTGCCAGCCAAACAGGGAGGGACACTGAAGCTTTCTTT. The V gene is TRBV6-6, the J gene TRBJ1-1, with D maybe TRBD1 (6 bases). The CDR3 length is 13 residues. Trimming took 8 bases from V and 3 from J, leaving 13 bases between them. Germline lookup yields CDR1 MNHNY and CDR2 SVGAGI (reference sequence).

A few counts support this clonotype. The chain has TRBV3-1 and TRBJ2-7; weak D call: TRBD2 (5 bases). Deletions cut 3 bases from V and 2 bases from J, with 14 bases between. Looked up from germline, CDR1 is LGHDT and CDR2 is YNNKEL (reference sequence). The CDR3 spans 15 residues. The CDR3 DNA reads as TGTGCCAGCAGCCAGGAGCGGATTACAACCTACGAGCAGTACTTC. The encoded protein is CASSQERITTYEQYF.

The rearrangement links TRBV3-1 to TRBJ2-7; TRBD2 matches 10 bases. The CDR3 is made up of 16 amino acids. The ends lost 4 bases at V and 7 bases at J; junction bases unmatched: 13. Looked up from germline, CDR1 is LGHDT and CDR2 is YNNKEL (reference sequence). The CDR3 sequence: CASSPLATSGVNEQYF. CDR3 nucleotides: TGTGCCAGCAGCCCGCTGGCCACTAGCGGGGTTAATGAGCAGTACTTC.

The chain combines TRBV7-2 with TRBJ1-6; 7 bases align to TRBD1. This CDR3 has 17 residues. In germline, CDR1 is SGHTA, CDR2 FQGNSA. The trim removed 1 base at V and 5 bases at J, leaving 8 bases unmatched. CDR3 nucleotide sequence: TGTGCCAGCAGCTTAGGTGGCGGGGGACAGCATAATTCACCCCTCCACTTT. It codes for CASSLGGGGQHNSPLHF.

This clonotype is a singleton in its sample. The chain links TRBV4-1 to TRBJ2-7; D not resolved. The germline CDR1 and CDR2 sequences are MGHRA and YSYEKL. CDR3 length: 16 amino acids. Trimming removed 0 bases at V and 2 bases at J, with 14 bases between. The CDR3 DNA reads TGCGCCAGCAGCCAAGATAATGGACGGCGTACCTACGAGCAGTACTTC. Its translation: CASSQDNGRRTYEQYF.

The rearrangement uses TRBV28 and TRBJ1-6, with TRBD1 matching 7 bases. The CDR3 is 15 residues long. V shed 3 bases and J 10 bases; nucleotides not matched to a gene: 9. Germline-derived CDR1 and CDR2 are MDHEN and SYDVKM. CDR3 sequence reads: CASSFPDRVGSPLHF. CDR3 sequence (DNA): TGTGCCAGCAGTTTCCCCGACAGGGTAGGGTCACCCCTCCACTTT. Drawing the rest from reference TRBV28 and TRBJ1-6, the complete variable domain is DVKVTQSSRYLVKRTGEKVFLECVQDMDHENMFWYRQDPGLGLRLIYFSYDVKMKEKGDIPEGYSVSREKKERFSLILESASTNQTSMYLCASSFPDRVGSPLHFGNGTRLTVT.

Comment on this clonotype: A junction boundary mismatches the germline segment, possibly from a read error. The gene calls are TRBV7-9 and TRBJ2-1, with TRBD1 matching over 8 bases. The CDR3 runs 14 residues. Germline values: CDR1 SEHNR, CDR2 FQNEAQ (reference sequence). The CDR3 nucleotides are TGTGCCAACAGCTTCCGGCCCCAGGGGGCTGAGCAGTTCTTC. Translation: CANSFRPQGAEQFF.